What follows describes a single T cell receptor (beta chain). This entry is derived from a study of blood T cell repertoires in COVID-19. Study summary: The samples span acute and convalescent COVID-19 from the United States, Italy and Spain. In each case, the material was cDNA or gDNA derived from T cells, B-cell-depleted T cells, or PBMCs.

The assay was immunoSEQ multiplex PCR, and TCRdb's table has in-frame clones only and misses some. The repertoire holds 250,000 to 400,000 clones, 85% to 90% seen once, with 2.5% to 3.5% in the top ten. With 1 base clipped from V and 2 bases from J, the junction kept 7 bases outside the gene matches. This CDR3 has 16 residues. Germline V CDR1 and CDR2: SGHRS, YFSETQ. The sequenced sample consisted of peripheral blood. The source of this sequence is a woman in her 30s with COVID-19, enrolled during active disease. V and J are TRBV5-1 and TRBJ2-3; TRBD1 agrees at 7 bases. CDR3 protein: CASSLNTGDFTDTQYF. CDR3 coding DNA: TGCGCCAGCAGCTTGAACACAGGGGATTTCACAGATACGCAGTATTTT.